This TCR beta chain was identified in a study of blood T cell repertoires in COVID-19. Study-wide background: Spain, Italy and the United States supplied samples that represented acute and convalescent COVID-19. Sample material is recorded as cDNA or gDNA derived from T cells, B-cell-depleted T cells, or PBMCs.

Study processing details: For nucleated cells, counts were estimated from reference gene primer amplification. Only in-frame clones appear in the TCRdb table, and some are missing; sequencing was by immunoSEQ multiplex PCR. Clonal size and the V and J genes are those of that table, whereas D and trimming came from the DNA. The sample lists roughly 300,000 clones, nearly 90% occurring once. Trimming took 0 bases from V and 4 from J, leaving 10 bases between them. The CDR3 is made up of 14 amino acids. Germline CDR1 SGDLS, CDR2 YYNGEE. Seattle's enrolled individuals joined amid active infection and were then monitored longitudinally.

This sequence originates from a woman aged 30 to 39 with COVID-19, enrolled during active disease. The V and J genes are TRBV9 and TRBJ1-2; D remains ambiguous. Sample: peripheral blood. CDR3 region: CASSVGSYAYGYTF. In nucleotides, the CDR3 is TGTGCCAGCAGCGTAGGCTCCTATGCCTATGGCTACACCTTC.